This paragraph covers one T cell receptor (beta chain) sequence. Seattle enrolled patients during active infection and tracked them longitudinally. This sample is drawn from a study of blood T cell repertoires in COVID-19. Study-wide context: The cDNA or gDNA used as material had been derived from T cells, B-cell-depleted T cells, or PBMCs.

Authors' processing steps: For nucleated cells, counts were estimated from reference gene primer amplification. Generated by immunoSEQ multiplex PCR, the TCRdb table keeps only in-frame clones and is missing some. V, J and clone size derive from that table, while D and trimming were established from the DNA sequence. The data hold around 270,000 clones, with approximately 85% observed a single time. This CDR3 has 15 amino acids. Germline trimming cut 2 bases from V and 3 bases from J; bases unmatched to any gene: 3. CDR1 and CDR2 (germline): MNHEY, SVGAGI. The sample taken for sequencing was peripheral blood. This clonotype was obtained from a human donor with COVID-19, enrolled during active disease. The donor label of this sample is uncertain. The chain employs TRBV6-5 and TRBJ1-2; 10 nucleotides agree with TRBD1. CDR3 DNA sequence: TGTGCCAGCAGTTACGTGACAGGGGGCGACTATGGCTACACCTTC. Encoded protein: CASSYVTGGDYGYTF.